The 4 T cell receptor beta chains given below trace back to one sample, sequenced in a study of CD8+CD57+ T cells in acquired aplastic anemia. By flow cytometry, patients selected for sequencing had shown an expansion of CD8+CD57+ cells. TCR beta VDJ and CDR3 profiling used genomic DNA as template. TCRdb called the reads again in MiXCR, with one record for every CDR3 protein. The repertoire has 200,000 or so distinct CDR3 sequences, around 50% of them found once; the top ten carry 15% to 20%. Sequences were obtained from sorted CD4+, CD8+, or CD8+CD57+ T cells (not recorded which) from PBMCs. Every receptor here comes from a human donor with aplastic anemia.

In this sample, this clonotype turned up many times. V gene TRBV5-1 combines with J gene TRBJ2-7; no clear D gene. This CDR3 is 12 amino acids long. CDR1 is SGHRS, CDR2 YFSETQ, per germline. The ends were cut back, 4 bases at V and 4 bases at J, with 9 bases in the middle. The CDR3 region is CASSQPSYEQYF. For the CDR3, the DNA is TGCGCCAGCAGCCAACCTTCATACGAGCAGTACTTC. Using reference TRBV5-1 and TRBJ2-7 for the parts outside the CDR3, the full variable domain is KAGVTQTPRYLIKTRGQQVTLSCSPISGHRSVSWYQQTPGQGLQFLFEYFSETQRNKGNFPGRFSGRQFSNSRSEMNVSTLELGDSALYLCASSQPSYEQYFGPGTRLTVT.

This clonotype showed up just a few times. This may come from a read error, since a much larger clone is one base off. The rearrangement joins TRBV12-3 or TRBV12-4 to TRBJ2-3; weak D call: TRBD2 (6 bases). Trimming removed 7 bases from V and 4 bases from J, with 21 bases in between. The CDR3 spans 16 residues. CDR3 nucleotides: TGTGCCAGCACCCAGTTGGCGGAGGGCCATGCAGATACGCAGTATTTT. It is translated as CASTQLAEGHADTQYF.

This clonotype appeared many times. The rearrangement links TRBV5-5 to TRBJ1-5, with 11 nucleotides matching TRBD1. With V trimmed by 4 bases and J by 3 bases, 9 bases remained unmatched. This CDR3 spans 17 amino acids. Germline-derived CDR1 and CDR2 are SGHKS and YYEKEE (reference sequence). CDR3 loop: CASSATGTGGYNQPQHF. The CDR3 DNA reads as TGTGCCAGCAGCGCGACCGGGACAGGGGGTTACAATCAGCCCCAGCATTTT.

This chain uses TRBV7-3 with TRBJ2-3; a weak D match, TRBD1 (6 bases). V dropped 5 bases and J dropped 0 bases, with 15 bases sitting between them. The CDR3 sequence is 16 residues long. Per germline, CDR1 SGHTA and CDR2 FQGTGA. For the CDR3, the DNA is TGTGCCAGCAGCCCATTCGGGACAAGTAGCACAGATACGCAGTATTTT. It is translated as CASSPFGTSSTDTQYF.